A selection of T cell receptor beta chains follows, all from one sample in a study of blood T cells in healthy people across ages. TCRdb processed the 5' RACE reads anew with MiXCR; each CDR3 protein has one entry. Found here are some 1.5 million distinct CDR3 sequences, 28% of them singletons; the top ten hold 7.7%. Source material: blood. The receptors originated from a woman in her 30s in good health. Each CDR3 is given with its conserved first and last residue. The D gene is left open where the match is weak. Only part of the rows carry a size: once, few, many, or a class if the clone is expanded.

CDR3 DNA,CDR3 protein,CDR3 length,D gene,V gene,J gene,clone size
TGTGCCAGCAGCTTAGAAAAGTTGGGACGGAACTATGGCTACACCTTC,CASSLEKLGRNYGYTF,16,-,TRBV13,TRBJ1-2,-
TGTGCCAGCAGCTTAACTAGCGGGGGGAAAAATGAGCAGTTCTTC,CASSLTSGGKNEQFF,15,TRBD2,TRBV7-3,TRBJ2-1,-
TGTGCCAGCGGTTTGGAGGGCAGATATGAAAAACTGTTTTTT,CASGLEGRYEKLFF,14,-,TRBV7-2,TRBJ1-4,few
TGTGCTAGTGGTTTGGAGGTGAGGGTAGAGACCCAGTACTTC,CASGLEVRVETQYF,14,-,TRBV12-5,TRBJ2-5,few
TGTGCCAGCAGCGTAGCGACTAGCGCGCAGTATTTT,CASSVATSAQYF,12,TRBD2,TRBV9,TRBJ2-3,few
TGCGCCAGCAGCCAAGCAGGGACAGAAGAGACCCAGTACTTC,CASSQAGTEETQYF,14,TRBD1,TRBV4-1,TRBJ2-5,few
TGTGCCAGCAGCTTAGCGGGGGCACTAGCGGGGAGCTACGAGCAGTACTTC,CASSLAGALAGSYEQYF,17,TRBD2,TRBV7-7,TRBJ2-7,once
TGTGCCAGCAGCTTAGATCCGGTAAGGGACACTGAAGCTTTCTTT,CASSLDPVRDTEAFF,15,-,TRBV7-9,TRBJ1-1,-
TGTGCCAGCAGTTACTCCCCAAGACAGGGTCTTGGCTACACCTTC,CASSYSPRQGLGYTF,15,TRBD1,TRBV6-5,TRBJ1-2,few
TGCAGCGTTGAATACCCCGCGTATGGCTACACCTTC,CSVEYPAYGYTF,12,-,TRBV29-1,TRBJ1-2,many
TGTGCCAGCAAAAGACAGGGAACTAATGAAAAACTGTTTTTT,CASKRQGTNEKLFF,14,TRBD1,TRBV12-3/TRBV12-4,TRBJ1-4,-
TGCAGTGCTTGGACAGGGGGTGATGAAAAACTGTTTTTT,CSAWTGGDEKLFF,13,TRBD1,TRBV20-1,TRBJ1-4,-
TGTGCCAGCAGCGAAGGGGGCGGCTACACCTTC,CASSEGGGYTF,11,TRBD1,TRBV3-1,TRBJ1-2,many
TGCGCCAGCAGTGACACATCTTCCTCCTACGAGCAGTACTTC,CASSDTSSSYEQYF,14,-,TRBV5-1,TRBJ2-7,-
TGCGCCAGCAGCCGCGCGGGCTTTGAAGCTTTCTTT,CASSRAGFEAFF,12,-,TRBV5-1,TRBJ1-1,few
TGTGCCAGCAGTTTATGGGCAGGGATCAACTATGGCTGCACCTTC,CASSLWAGINYGCTF,15,-,TRBV27,TRBJ1-2,-
TGTGCCAGCAGCGTAGCGAGCGGGGGATCCTCCTACGAGCAGTACTTC,CASSVASGGSSYEQYF,16,TRBD2,TRBV9,TRBJ2-7,-
TGCAGCACCGCGACAGGGGGCACAGATACGCAGTATTTT,CSTATGGTDTQYF,13,TRBD1,TRBV29-1,TRBJ2-3,-
TGTGCCAGTCGGCCCCAGGGACAGGGCCGATACGAGCAGTACTTC,CASRPQGQGRYEQYF,15,TRBD1,TRBV28,TRBJ2-7,many
TGTGCCAGCAGTTTCGCCCCTGGGGATGAGCAGTTCTTC,CASSFAPGDEQFF,13,-,TRBV12-3/TRBV12-4,TRBJ2-1,many
TGTGCCAGCAGCTACGGACCCAGCTCCTACAATGAGCAGTTCTTC,CASSYGPSSYNEQFF,15,-,TRBV5-5,TRBJ2-1,few
TGCGCCAGCAGCTTCGAGGGATTAGGGGGTAATGAGCAGTTCTTC,CASSFEGLGGNEQFF,15,-,TRBV5-1,TRBJ2-1,few
TGCAGTGCTAGAGATCTGACTGGCCTCACCTACGAGCAGTACTTC,CSARDLTGLTYEQYF,15,-,TRBV20-1,TRBJ2-7,-
TGTGCCAGCAGCGTAGACCTAGCGGGTTACAATGAGCAGTTCTTC,CASSVDLAGYNEQFF,15,TRBD2,TRBV9,TRBJ2-1,-
TGCAGCGTTGACCCACAGGGACGGGAGCAGTTCTTC,CSVDPQGREQFF,12,-,TRBV29-1,TRBJ2-1,many
TGTGCCAGCACCTACGGGGGGAAGGGAGAAAAACTGTTTTTT,CASTYGGKGEKLFF,14,-,TRBV7-2,TRBJ1-4,-